The 6 T cell receptor beta chains below come from one sample, sequenced in a study of beta chain features in type 1 diabetes. Isolated RNA was reverse transcribed in full, so expressed TCRB transcripts were sequenced. Assay used: immunoSEQ multiplex PCR; TCRdb lists only in-frame clones, some missing. Here the sample spans around 120,000 clones, roughly a sixth being singletons. Broader study findings: Across all four CD4+ subsets, people with type 1 diabetes showed modestly shorter TCRB CDR3s.

No antigen is known for these receptors. Input material: central memory CD4+ T cells from blood. These TCRs come from a young man with type 1 diabetes.

V gene TRBV5-6 combines with J gene TRBJ1-4; 7 nucleotides agree with TRBD1. The V gene end was trimmed by 1 base and the J gene end by 6 bases; junction bases not matched to a gene: 6. Per germline, CDR1 SGHDT and CDR2 YYEEEE. The CDR3 is 15 amino acids. In DNA, the CDR3 is TGTGCCAGCAGCTTGACAAGGGGGCTATATGAAAAACTGTTTTTT. It translates to CASSLTRGLYEKLFF.

The V call is TRBV19, the J call TRBJ1-2, with D possibly TRBD1 on 6 matching bases. The CDR3 totals 16 residues. V lost 7 bases and J lost 4, with 22 bases in between. Germline CDR1 and CDR2: LNHDA and SQIVND (reference sequence). This chain's CDR3 is CASMLAQDRQFYGYTF. As DNA, the CDR3 is TGTGCCAGTATGCTCGCCCAGGACAGACAGTTCTATGGCTACACCTTC.

This clone showed up many times. The chain has TRBV2 and TRBJ2-7, with 8 positions matching TRBD1. Trimming cost V 8 bases and J 2 bases; bases outside gene matches: 8. CDR1 and CDR2 (germline): SNHLY, FYNNEI. The CDR3 has 14 amino acids. The CDR3 spells CASVLTGVAYEQYF. For the CDR3, the DNA is TGTGCCAGCGTCCTGACAGGGGTCGCCTACGAGCAGTACTTC. The full variable domain, rest sourced from reference TRBV2 and TRBJ2-7, is EPEVTQTPSHQVTQMGQEVILRCVPISNHLYFYWYRQILGQKVEFLVSFYNNEISEKSEIFDDQFSVERPDGSNFTLKIRSTKLEDSAMYFCASVLTGVAYEQYFGPGTRLTVT.

The sample holds a few counts of this clone. The rearrangement joins TRBV18 to TRBJ2-1; TRBD2 matches 7 bases. CDR3 length: 13 residues. Per the germline V gene, CDR1 is KGHSH and CDR2 is LQKENI. The V segment lost 4 bases and the J segment 3 bases; nucleotides outside the gene matches: 0. This CDR3 is CASSLAGYNEQFF. The CDR3 DNA sequence: TGTGCCAGCTCACTAGCGGGCTACAATGAGCAGTTCTTC.

The sample holds a few counts of this clone. The chain has TRBV7-9 and TRBJ2-1, with TRBD2 matching 10 bases. There are 16 residues in the CDR3. Germline V gene sequence: CDR1 SEHNR, CDR2 FQNEAQ (reference sequence). The ends lost 8 bases at V and 4 bases at J; junction bases unmatched: 11. The CDR3 coding sequence is TGTGCCAGCGTAATGTTGGCTAGCGGGAGTTACAATGAGCAGTTCTTC. The encoded protein is CASVMLASGSYNEQFF.

The chain is built from TRBV6-5 and TRBJ2-1; TRBD1 is a possible D gene (5 bases). CDR3 length: 14 amino acids. Germline loops: CDR1 MNHEY, CDR2 SVGAGI. V lost 2 bases to trimming and J lost 5 bases, with 10 bases between them. CDR3 nucleotides: TGTGCCAGCAGTTACCGAGACAGAAACAATGAGCAGTTCTTC. Translating gives CASSYRDRNNEQFF.